In this sample, the clone carrying this TCR beta chain turned up many times. The record originates from a study of T cell repertoires in cytomegalovirus infection. MiXCR, applied by TCRdb to the reads, yields one record per CDR3 protein. The sample has some 300,000 distinct CDR3 sequences, roughly a tenth seen once. The V end was cut by 1 base, the J end by 6 bases, with 10 bases between. From germline, CDR1 is SGHTA and CDR2 FQGNSA. The CDR3 is 14 residues long. The sequenced sample was PBMCs. The V and J genes are TRBV7-2 and TRBJ2-1; D is ambiguous. This receptor was obtained from a human donor in good health (CMV status not recorded). Some clones in this sample may be carry-over from other donors' samples. The CDR3 sequence is CASSLGATGNEQFF. The DNA for the CDR3 is TGTGCCAGCAGCTTAGGGGCTACGGGCAATGAGCAGTTCTTC.